This T cell receptor beta chain was recorded in a study of CD8 T cells in ankylosing spondylitis. Study findings and constraints: The authors reported significant enrichment of disease-linked clones in matched ankylosing spondylitis synovial fluid. Both synovial fluid and blood in reactive arthritis had previously been reported to carry some motif variants. CD8+ by phenotype, disease-linked clones were relatively rare in peripheral blood.

Trimming stripped 2 bases from V and 0 bases from J, with 11 bases between. CDR1 is SGDLS, CDR2 YYNGEE, per germline. This CDR3 comprises 15 residues. This clonotype was recorded at least ten times. No antigen is known for it. Each CDR3 protein gets one entry after TCRdb re-called the 5' RACE reads with MiXCR. The sample contains about 42,000 distinct CDR3 sequences, approximately 3.6% of which appear only once. Sequenced: blood, either unsorted or a sorted T cell fraction (not recorded which). This chain connects TRBV9 to TRBJ1-1; TRBD1 is a possible D gene (6 bases). This sequence originates from a female donor with ankylosing spondylitis or in good health (not recorded which). Written as DNA, the CDR3 is TGTGCCAGCAGCGTTGGACAGTCTATGAACACTGAAGCTTTCTTT. Protein sequence: CASSVGQSMNTEAFF.